This T cell receptor (beta chain) comes out of a study of blood T cell repertoires in COVID-19. At the level of the study: Acute and convalescent COVID-19 specimens originated in the United States, Italy and Spain.

In the original workflow: Amplified reference gene primers provided the basis for estimating nucleated cell counts. Produced via immunoSEQ multiplex PCR; TCRdb's table is partial and in-frame only. Clonal size and the V and J genes are those of that table, whereas D and trimming came from the DNA. The sample comprises roughly 120,000 clones, 79% of which are singletons, and about 4% rests with the top ten. Germline CDR1 and CDR2: SGHRS and YFSETQ. V was trimmed by 0 bases and J by 6 bases, leaving 6 bases between them. The CDR3 runs to 12 residues. Material for sequencing was peripheral blood. The rearrangement joins TRBV5-1 to TRBJ1-2, with D hard to call. The sequence came from a woman of 80 years or more with acute or convalescent COVID-19. For the CDR3, the DNA is TGCGCCAGCAGCTTGGACGGGAATGGCTACACCTTC. This translates into CASSLDGNGYTF.